This T cell receptor beta chain was sequenced in a study of T-cell reconstitution after alpha-beta-depleted transplantation in children. The ends were cut back, 5 bases at V and 6 bases at J, with 13 bases in the middle. Germline CDR1 and CDR2: LGHNA and YSLEER. This CDR3 has 14 residues. In its sample, this clonotype was seen many times. The antigen remains unidentified. Unique molecular identifiers featured in how the TCRbeta library was prepared. MiXCR, run by TCRdb on the PCR reads, gives a single entry per CDR3 protein. The sample shows fewer than 250,000 distinct CDR3 sequences, under 9.5% of them seen only once. Study findings and constraints: About two months after transplant, alpha-beta T cells reportedly came from several hundred expanded graft clones. Some patients' high day-60 TCRbeta diversity was traced to surviving recipient T cells and thymic progenitors. Among T cells one year after transplant, newly produced cells accounted for most counts and diversity.

The source was PBMCs, mostly from graft donor cells, collected 180 days after TCRalphabeta/CD19-depleted stem cell transplant. The receptor comes from a male patient younger than 18 who had a stem cell transplant for acute lymphoblastic leukemia, so the T cells may come from the graft donor. This chain uses TRBV4-3 with TRBJ2-2; the D gene could be TRBD1 or TRBD2 (6 bases each). This CDR3 is CASSTRRGAGELFF. In DNA form, the CDR3 reads TGCGCCAGCAGCACCCGTAGGGGGGCCGGGGAGCTGTTTTTT.